One sample yielded the 30 T cell receptor beta chains listed below, sequenced in a study of shared clonotypes between healthy human individuals. Some clones are missing from TCRdb's copy, which holds only in-frame ones; the method was immunoSEQ multiplex PCR. Of 300,000 to 400,000 clones listed, 73% are singletons. Sequenced: memory CD4+ T cells sorted from blood. The subset: CD45RA-negative fraction. These TCRs come from a man in his thirties or forties in good health.

V is TRBV27 and J is TRBJ1-4, with D possibly matching TRBD1 (6 bases). Trimming shortened V by 6 bases and J by 4 bases, and 15 bases separated the two germline ends. Germline V gives CDR1 MNHEY, CDR2 SMNVEV (reference sequence). This CDR3 has 15 residues. CDR3 protein: CASRSHREGNEKLFF. CDR3 nucleotide sequence: TGTGCCAGCAGATCCCACAGGGAGGGTAATGAAAAACTGTTTTTT.

The rearrangement uses TRBV29-1 and TRBJ2-7, with 8 bases matching TRBD1. The V gene end was trimmed by 8 bases and the J gene end by 2 bases; junction bases not matched to a gene: 5. The CDR3 totals 12 residues. CDR1 and CDR2 from the germline V gene are SQVTM and ANQGSEA. The CDR3 DNA sequence: TGCAGCATACAGGGGGATACCTACGAGCAGTACTTC. Residues: CSIQGDTYEQYF.

This chain joins TRBV5-5 and TRBJ2-7; D is unclear. The CDR3 length is 15 residues. The V gene lost 2 bases and the J gene lost 0 bases, with 12 bases spanning the gap. CDR1 and CDR2 from the germline V gene are SGHKS and YYEKEE (reference sequence). CDR3 sequence (DNA): TGTGCCAGCAGCTTCAATGTTGCCTCCTCCTACGAGCAGTACTTC. It encodes CASSFNVASSYEQYF.

V gene TRBV5-1 combines with J gene TRBJ1-5; the D is unclear. This CDR3 has 15 amino acids. V was pared by 1 base and J by 3 bases, with 11 bases between. Germline lookup yields CDR1 SGHRS and CDR2 YFSETQ. The CDR3 here is CASSLSGSNNQPQHF. DNA of the CDR3: TGCGCCAGCAGCTTGTCGGGAAGTAACAATCAGCCCCAGCATTTT.

The chain combines TRBV25-1 with TRBJ2-5, with D possibly being TRBD2 (5 bases). Germline values: CDR1 MGHDK, CDR2 SYGVNS. CDR3 length: 14 residues. Trimming shortened V by 1 base and J by 7 bases, and 13 bases separated the two germline ends. CDR3 bases: TGTGCCAGCAGTGAATTGAGGACTTTGGGGACCCAGTACTTC. This sequence encodes CASSELRTLGTQYF. Drawing the rest from reference TRBV25-1 and TRBJ2-5, the complete variable domain is EADIYQTPRYLVIGTGKKITLECSQTMGHDKMYWYQQDPGMELHLIHYSYGVNSTEKGDLSSESTVSRIRTEHFPLTLESARPSHTSQYLCASSELRTLGTQYFGPGTRLLVL.

This clone was seen more than once but under ten times. The J gene is TRBJ1-1, the V gene TRBV2, with D tentatively TRBD1 (5 bases). The V gene's germline CDR1 is SNHLY and CDR2 FYNNEI. V lost 5 bases and J lost 5, with 15 bases in between. The CDR3 is made up of 14 amino acids. The CDR3 DNA reads as TGTGCCAGCAGTCCTTTGGGGGTCGGGACTGAAGCTTTCTTT. It encodes CASSPLGVGTEAFF.

The CDR3, as DNA: TGTGCCAGCGGGCCAGCCGGGACTGGCTTCTACGAGCAGTACTTC. Amino acids: CASGPAGTGFYEQYF. V and J are TRBV28 and TRBJ2-7; a possible D gene is TRBD2 (6 bases). The germline V and J ends were trimmed by 8 bases and 3 bases, with 20 bases remaining between them. The CDR3 runs 15 residues. Per germline, CDR1 MDHEN and CDR2 SYDVKM. Combining the CDR3 with reference TRBV28 and TRBJ2-7 gives the whole variable domain DVKVTQSSRYLVKRTGEKVFLECVQDMDHENMFWYRQDPGLGLRLIYFSYDVKMKEKGDIPEGYSVSREKKERFSLILESASTNQTSMYLCASGPAGTGFYEQYFGPGTRLTVT.

Comments on this clone: At one end the junction does not follow the germline gene, possibly because of a read error. The rearrangement joins TRBV5-1 to TRBJ2-5, with D perhaps matching TRBD1 or TRBD2 (5 bases each). Looked up from germline, CDR1 is SGHRS and CDR2 is YFSETQ. The CDR3 has 15 amino acids. The CDR3 bases are TGCGCCAGCAGCTTGAGGGACCGCACCCAAGGGACCCAGTACTTC. Its translation: CASSLRDRTQGTQYF.

This chain connects TRBV29-1 to TRBJ2-4, with 8 bases matching TRBD1. Germline V gene sequence: CDR1 SQVTM, CDR2 ANQGSEA. The V and J ends lost 6 bases and 8 bases, in that order; junction bases with no gene match: 12. This CDR3 spans 14 amino acids. CDR3 sequence: CSVWVGTGGDIQYF. CDR3 nucleotides: TGCAGCGTCTGGGTGGGGACAGGTGGTGACATTCAGTACTTC.

V is TRBV29-1 and J is TRBJ2-3; D perhaps matches TRBD1 (6 bases). The germline gives CDR1 SQVTM, CDR2 ANQGSEA. V was cut by 7 bases and J by 4 bases, with 12 bases left in between. The CDR3 runs to 12 residues. CDR3 protein: CSGARGSDTQYF. The CDR3 DNA follows: TGCAGCGGTGCCAGGGGTTCAGATACGCAGTATTTT.

The CDR3 bases are TGTGCCAGCAGCTTAGTCGCTACTAGCACAGATACGCAGTATTTT. As protein: CASSLVATSTDTQYF. The V and J genes are TRBV7-2 and TRBJ2-3; no definite D call. V was pared by 1 base and J by 0 bases, with 8 bases between. CDR1 is SGHTA, CDR2 FQGNSA, per germline. The CDR3 has 15 residues.

This clone has more than one count but fewer than ten. The CDR3 sequence is CASSEEWGEQYF. The CDR3 DNA reads TGTGCCAGCAGTGAAGAATGGGGCGAGCAGTACTTC. The chain has TRBV6-1 and TRBJ2-7; D gene unclear. The CDR3 is 12 amino acids. The V end was cut by 1 base, the J end by 6 bases, with 7 bases between. Germline V lookup: CDR1 MNHNS, CDR2 SASEGT.

DNA of the CDR3: TGTGCCAGCAGTTACTCGATACAGACCCAAGAGACCCAGTACTTC. As protein: CASSYSIQTQETQYF. The chain joins TRBV6-5 to TRBJ2-5; D remains ambiguous. The CDR3 contains 15 residues. CDR1 is MNHEY, CDR2 SVGAGI, per germline. V was trimmed by 0 bases and J by 1 base, leaving 9 bases between them.

V is TRBV7-8 and J is TRBJ2-3; D is undetermined. This CDR3 comprises 13 residues. Germline V lookup: CDR1 SGHVS, CDR2 FQNEAQ. V lost 7 bases, J lost 2 bases, and 10 bases lay in between. Written as DNA, the CDR3 is TGTGCCAGCACCAAAGGAGACACAGATACGCAGTATTTT. Translated, it gives CASTKGDTDTQYF.

The chain combines TRBV2 with TRBJ2-1; D gene uncertain. The CDR3 extends over 14 amino acids. CDR1 SNHLY and CDR2 FYNNEI come from the germline V gene. V was cut by 3 bases and J by 2 bases, with 8 bases left in between. The chain's CDR3 is CASSDSGTYNEQFF. The CDR3 nucleotides are TGTGCCAGCAGTGATTCTGGCACCTACAATGAGCAGTTCTTC.

J is TRBJ2-5 and V is TRBV28, with 10 bases matching TRBD1. The CDR3 is 17 residues long. CDR1 is MDHEN, CDR2 SYDVKM, per germline. With 6 bases clipped from V and 5 bases from J, the junction kept 15 bases outside the gene matches. CDR3 sequence reads: CASSPIPGQGFLETQYF. In nucleotides, the CDR3 is TGTGCCAGCAGCCCGATCCCGGGACAGGGGTTCTTGGAGACCCAGTACTTC.

The chain uses TRBV27 and TRBJ2-3, with 7 bases lining up with TRBD1. Germline CDR1 is MNHEY and CDR2 is SMNVEV (reference sequence). Germline trimming cut 6 bases from V and 4 bases from J; bases unmatched to any gene: 7. This CDR3 has 14 amino acids. The CDR3 DNA follows: TGTGCCAGCAGCCCGGACAGGTTTTCAGATACGCAGTATTTT. Protein sequence: CASSPDRFSDTQYF.

The chain joins TRBV20-1 to TRBJ2-7, with D perhaps matching TRBD1 or TRBD2 (5 bases each). V lost 6 bases to trimming and J lost 7 bases, with 13 bases between them. The CDR3 is 11 amino acids. Germline loops: CDR1 DFQATT, CDR2 SNEGSKA (reference sequence). The DNA of the CDR3 is TGCAGTGCCACACACGAGGGGGAGCAGTACTTC. As protein: CSATHEGEQYF.

This clone has a single count. The genes are TRBV10-3 and TRBJ2-1; 14 bases align to TRBD2. The germline V gene has CDR1 ENHRY and CDR2 SYGVKD. V lost 2 bases to trimming and J lost 10 bases; unmatched junction nucleotides: 10. The CDR3 runs to 17 residues. The DNA of the CDR3 is TGTGCCATCAGTGAGACCACGGGACTAGCGGGAGTTCGGGAGCAGTTCTTC. Its translation is CAISETTGLAGVREQFF.

This clone appeared many times. Other DNA sequences in the same sample also yield this CDR3. The CDR3 protein is CASSLGQNNEQFF. CDR3 nucleotides: TGTGCCAGCAGCCTGGGACAGAACAATGAGCAGTTCTTC. The rearrangement uses TRBV7-2 and TRBJ2-1; TRBD1 matches at 7 bases. V trimming: 5 bases; J trimming: 5 bases; junction bases outside the gene matches: 3. This CDR3 spans 13 amino acids. CDR1 is SGHTA and CDR2 is FQGNSA in the germline V gene.

V is TRBV19 and J is TRBJ2-1; D tentatively reads TRBD1 or TRBD2 (5 bases each). The length of the CDR3 is 15 residues. V was pared by 6 bases and J by 5 bases, with 17 bases between. Germline V gene data show CDR1 as LNHDA and CDR2 as SQIVND (reference sequence). The CDR3: CASRPSGRFNNEQFF. CDR3 DNA sequence: TGTGCCAGTAGACCCTCGGGACGCTTTAACAATGAGCAGTTCTTC.

This clone was seen a single time. V is TRBV14 and J is TRBJ2-7; the D is unclear. CDR1 and CDR2 from the germline V gene are SGHDN and FVKESK. V was shortened by 2 bases and J by 0 bases, with 5 bases between the two germline ends. CDR3 length equals 13 residues. Here the CDR3 DNA reads TGTGCCAGCAGCCAATACAGCTCCTACGAGCAGTACTTC. This sequence encodes CASSQYSSYEQYF.

V and J are TRBV19 and TRBJ2-5; D is uncertain. Germline assignment: CDR1 LNHDA and CDR2 SQIVND (reference sequence). V lost 3 bases and J lost 4, with 9 bases in between. This CDR3 is 13 amino acids long. CDR3 loop: CASSMGFRETQYF. The CDR3 DNA follows: TGTGCCAGTAGTATGGGGTTTCGAGAGACCCAGTACTTC.

This rearrangement joins TRBV18 to TRBJ2-1; D remains unclear. This CDR3 spans 17 amino acids. Per germline, CDR1 KGHSH and CDR2 LQKENI. Trimming shortened V by 2 bases and J by 0 bases, and 14 bases separated the two germline ends. CDR3 sequence: CASSPYGSLSSYNEQFF. CDR3 in DNA: TGTGCCAGCTCACCATACGGGTCCTTGAGCTCCTACAATGAGCAGTTCTTC.

This chain uses TRBV18 with TRBJ1-4, with 8 nucleotides matching TRBD1. Trimming at V came to 3 bases and at J to 7 bases, leaving 7 bases not matched to a gene. This CDR3 spans 15 amino acids. Germline values: CDR1 KGHSH, CDR2 LQKENI. In DNA form, the CDR3 reads TGTGCCAGCTCACCCCGACAGGGGCAGGGTGAAAAACTGTTTTTT. Translation: CASSPRQGQGEKLFF.

CDR3 amino acids: CSVAQSGFAYEQYF. The CDR3, as DNA: TGCAGCGTTGCCCAAAGCGGGTTCGCCTACGAGCAGTACTTC. This chain uses TRBV29-1 with TRBJ2-7, with D possibly matching TRBD2 (6 bases). Trimming left V 4 bases short and J 2 bases short, with 15 bases between. This CDR3 is 14 amino acids long. Germline V CDR1 and CDR2: SQVTM, ANQGSEA.

CDR3 DNA: TGTGCCAGCAGTGCCAGGACAGGGGGAGGACAGCCCCAGCATTTT. Protein sequence: CASSARTGGGQPQHF. The V call is TRBV27, the J call TRBJ1-5; 10 positions match TRBD1. The V and J ends lost 5 bases and 7 bases, in that order; junction bases with no gene match: 8. The CDR3 extends over 15 amino acids. CDR1 is MNHEY and CDR2 is SMNVEV in the germline V gene (reference sequence).

The chain couples TRBV5-1 to TRBJ2-7, with D possibly matching TRBD1 (5 bases). The CDR3 covers 14 residues. Germline values: CDR1 SGHRS, CDR2 YFSETQ. The germline V and J ends were trimmed by 0 bases and 6 bases, with 13 bases remaining between them. The CDR3 nucleotides read TGCGCCAGCAGCTTGGCCGCAGGGCCAGGCGAGCAGTACTTC. It yields the protein CASSLAAGPGEQYF.

The chain links TRBV28 to TRBJ1-1; tentative D call: TRBD1 (5 bases). The ends were cut back, 7 bases at V and 1 base at J, with 10 bases in the middle. This CDR3 contains 13 residues. CDR1 is MDHEN and CDR2 is SYDVKM in the germline V gene. CDR3 region: CASIPGQNTEAFF. CDR3 nucleotides: TGTGCCAGCATCCCGGGGCAGAACACTGAAGCTTTCTTT.

Points on this clone: Given a much more abundant clone one base away, this may be a read error. This specimen includes other DNA sequences encoding the same CDR3. The gene calls are TRBV7-2 and TRBJ2-5, with 7 bases that match TRBD1. Germline V gene lookup returns CDR1 SGHTA and CDR2 FQGNSA. V dropped 5 bases and J dropped 3; count of bases not matched to a gene: 6. The CDR3 has 14 residues. Here the CDR3 reads CASSPNRGKETQYF. The CDR3, as DNA: TGTGCCAGCAGCCCAAACAGGGGTAAAGAGACCCAGTACTTC.